Listed below are T cell receptor beta chains from one sample, sequenced in a study of lymphopenia after photon versus proton radiotherapy. TCRdb's copy holds only in-frame clones and misses some; the assay was immunoSEQ multiplex PCR. The sample yields about 60,000 clones, approximately 84% seen once. The sample here was peripheral blood, taken from a patient treated with proton-based radiotherapy. The receptors shown here come from a man aged 60 to 75 with pancreatic cancer. The CDR3 runs from the conserved cysteine through the conserved F or W. The order of the fields is J gene, D gene, clone size, V gene, CDR3 DNA, CDR3 protein. The D gene is left open where the match is weak. Size tells how often a clone was seen (once, few, many) or the class of an expanded clone, and some rows leave it out.

>TRBJ2-2|TRBD1|few|TRBV7-8
TGTGCCAGCAGCGACGGGACAGGGCTATTACTTAACACCGGGGAGCTGTTTTTT
CASSDGTGLLLNTGELFF
>TRBJ2-6|.|.|TRBV6-5
TGTGCCAGCAGTTCGGGGAGCTCTGGGGCCAACGTCCTGACTTTC
CASSSGSSGANVLTF
>TRBJ2-5|TRBD1|.|TRBV7-9
TGTGCCAGCAGCCCAGGACAGGTCCAAGAGACCCAGTACTTC
CASSPGQVQETQYF
>TRBJ2-7|.|.|TRBV5-5
TGTGCCAGCAGCCCAGGGGGGGCCCAGGCACGACCAGCCTACGAGCAGTACTTC
CASSPGGAQARPAYEQYF
>TRBJ2-1|TRBD2|.|TRBV7-6
TGTGCCAGCAGCCCAAGCGGGAGGTCCTACAATGAGCAGTTCTTC
CASSPSGRSYNEQFF
>TRBJ2-7|.|.|TRBV6-5
TGTGCCAGCAAACTCTACGGGAGAGACTTCGAGCAGTACTTC
CASKLYGRDFEQYF
>TRBJ2-7|TRBD1|.|TRBV19
TGTGCCAGTAGTATACGGACAGGGATATACTACGAGCAGTACTTC
CASSIRTGIYYEQYF
>TRBJ1-6|.|.|TRBV15
TGTGCCTCCTCGGTATCGGGTTCGGGTTCACCCCTCCACTTT
CASSVSGSGSPLHF
>TRBJ2-1|.|.|TRBV7-2
TGTGCCAGCAGCTTAGTAAATAGCGCTGAGCAGTTCTTC
CASSLVNSAEQFF
>TRBJ1-1|.|.|TRBV5-1
TGCGCCAGCAGCCGGGACGTTCATGAAGCTTTCTTT
CASSRDVHEAFF
>TRBJ1-5|TRBD1|.|TRBV28
TGTGCCAGCAGACTTCGGGACAGGGGAAGCAATCAGCCCCAGCATTTT
CASRLRDRGSNQPQHF
>TRBJ1-6|.|.|TRBV7-8
TGTGCCAGCAGCCCCTCAGCGGAGGGGAGCTCCTATAATTCACCCCTCCACTTT
CASSPSAEGSSYNSPLHF
>TRBJ1-3|.|.|TRBV10-3
TGTGCCATCAGTGAGACCGGACGGACCTCTGGAAACACCATATATTTT
CAISETGRTSGNTIYF
>TRBJ2-7|TRBD1|.|TRBV7-2
TGTGCCAGCAGCGCCCCCAGCCGGACAGGGAACGTCTACGAGCAGTACTTC
CASSAPSRTGNVYEQYF
>TRBJ2-7|.|.|TRBV5-1
TGCGCCAGCATCTCCGGGACGCCCCCCTACGAGCAGTACTTC
CASISGTPPYEQYF
>TRBJ1-2|.|.|TRBV28
TGTGCCAGCAGTCCAGGGTTGCGGGGCTACACCTTC
CASSPGLRGYTF
>TRBJ2-1|.|.|TRBV11-3
TGTGCCAGCAGCCGTTCCCAATCAGGGGCCCTACAGTTCTTC
CASSRSQSGALQFF
>TRBJ1-5|.|.|TRBV5-1
TGCGCCAGCAGCTTGAGCGGGTCGGGCAATCAGCCCCAGCATTTT
CASSLSGSGNQPQHF
>TRBJ1-4|TRBD1|.|TRBV28
TGTGCCAGCAGTTCCCGGACAGGGGGCTCGGAAAAACTGTTTTTT
CASSSRTGGSEKLFF
>TRBJ2-7|TRBD1|once|TRBV7-2
TGTGCCAGCAGCTTAGGCCGACAGGGGTCTTCCTACGAGCAGTACTTC
CASSLGRQGSSYEQYF
>TRBJ2-5|.|.|TRBV11-3
TGTGCCAGCAGCCTAGTAGAAGAGACCCAGTACTTC
CASSLVEETQYF
>TRBJ2-6|.|.|TRBV19
TGTGCCACTCGACCCTACCACGGGGCCAACGTCCTGACTTTC
CATRPYHGANVLTF
>TRBJ2-1|.|.|TRBV7-9
TGTGCCAGCAGCTTAGTTTTGGGTAATGAGCAGTTCTTC
CASSLVLGNEQFF
>TRBJ2-2|.|.|TRBV7-2
TGTGCCAGCAGCTTAGCAGGGGCTGTAGTAACCGGGGAGCTGTTTTTT
CASSLAGAVVTGELFF
>TRBJ2-7|.|.|TRBV6-4
TGTGCCAGCAGCCCCCCCTCCTACGAGCAGTACTTC
CASSPPSYEQYF
>TRBJ1-2|.|.|TRBV28
TGTGCCAGCAGTTATACAGGCCAAGCTAACTATGGCTACACCTTC
CASSYTGQANYGYTF
>TRBJ2-7|.|.|TRBV10-1
TGCGCCAGCAGCGGGAGTAGAACCTACGAGCAGTACTTC
CASSGSRTYEQYF
>TRBJ2-3|TRBD2|.|TRBV29-1
TGCAGCGTTGAAGGTATGACTAGCGGTAGCACAGATACGCAGTATTTT
CSVEGMTSGSTDTQYF
>TRBJ2-1|.|.|TRBV29-1
TGCAGCGCCGGGACGGATTACAATGAGCAGTTCTTC
CSAGTDYNEQFF
>TRBJ2-1|TRBD2|.|TRBV7-2
TGTGCCAGCAGCTGGGGTAGGACTAGCGGGAGTGGTGAGCAGTTCTTC
CASSWGRTSGSGEQFF
>TRBJ1-4|TRBD1|.|TRBV28
TGTGCCAGCAGTTTATCTAGGACAGGGAGGACGCCAAAACTGTTTTTT
CASSLSRTGRTPKLFF
>TRBJ2-7|.|.|TRBV2
TGTGCCAGCAACCGGGATCTTCAATACGAGCAGTACTTC
CASNRDLQYEQYF
>TRBJ2-1|.|.|TRBV27
TGTGCCAGCAGCCAGGGACGTGGGGCCTACAATGAGCAGTTCTTC
CASSQGRGAYNEQFF
>TRBJ2-2|TRBD2|.|TRBV2
TGTGCCAGCAGAGGGACTAGCAAGGGCACCGGGGAGCTGTTTTTT
CASRGTSKGTGELFF
>TRBJ1-2|TRBD1|.|TRBV6-1
TGTGCCAGCAGTGAAAGGGGTAAGGGGGCCGTCGGCTACACCTTC
CASSERGKGAVGYTF
>TRBJ1-4|.|.|TRBV13
TGTGCCAGCAGCTTCAGGGGAGAGAAACTGTTTTTT
CASSFRGEKLFF
>TRBJ2-7|TRBD1|.|TRBV28
TGTGCCAGCACCGGACAGGGGCCCTACGAGCAGTACTTC
CASTGQGPYEQYF
>TRBJ2-5|TRBD2|.|TRBV5-1
TGCGCCAGCAGCTTGGGTAGCGGGAGGGACCAAGAGACCCAGTACTTC
CASSLGSGRDQETQYF
>TRBJ2-3|TRBD1|.|TRBV11-3
TGTGCCAGCAGCCCACAGGGGTGGACGGTGAGGGGTACGCAGTATTTT
CASSPQGWTVRGTQYF
>TRBJ2-2|.|few|TRBV6-1
TGTGCCAGCATCAAGAACACCGGGGAGCTGTTTTTT
CASIKNTGELFF
>TRBJ2-3|.|.|TRBV19
TGTGCCAGTAGTATGCTAGATCAGGGCACAGATACGCAGTATTTT
CASSMLDQGTDTQYF
>TRBJ1-1|TRBD1|.|TRBV2
TGTGCCAGCAGTGAACCGGGACAGGGCCTAAATTTGTTGGACACTGAAGCTTTCTTT
CASSEPGQGLNLLDTEAFF
>TRBJ2-1|.|.|TRBV28
TGTGCCAGCGTCCTGAAACCCACATCCTACAATGAGCAGTTCTTC
CASVLKPTSYNEQFF
>TRBJ1-5|.|.|TRBV28
TGTGCCAGCAGCCCTCCCCCATTTCGTTCAGCAGACAATCAGCCCCAGCATTTT
CASSPPPFRSADNQPQHF
>TRBJ1-1|TRBD1|.|TRBV11-2
TGTGCCAGCAGCTTAGTTGGAGGGGGCGACACTGAAGCTTTCTTT
CASSLVGGGDTEAFF
>TRBJ2-7|TRBD1|.|TRBV13
TGTGCCAGCAGCTTAGGCCTGTGGCGGACAGGGACCAGGTACGAGCAGTACTTC
CASSLGLWRTGTRYEQYF
>TRBJ1-3|.|.|TRBV7-2
TGTGCCAGCAGCTTAGGAGGGTCGAGGTTTCGAAACACCATATATTTT
CASSLGGSRFRNTIYF
>TRBJ2-1|.|once|TRBV6-5
TGTGCCAGCAGTTATAAACAGGGTTTTAGTTACAATGAGCAGTTCTTC
CASSYKQGFSYNEQFF
>TRBJ1-2|TRBD1|.|TRBV28
TGTGCCAGCAGTTCGAGAGGGACAGCTTCCTATGGCTACACCTTC
CASSSRGTASYGYTF
>TRBJ2-5|TRBD2|.|TRBV25-1
TGTGCCAGCAGTGAGGGACTAGCGGCATATAAAGAGACCCAGTACTTC
CASSEGLAAYKETQYF
>TRBJ1-1|.|.|TRBV28
TGTGCCAGCAGCCTCCAGACGGGGGCGCACACTGAAGCTTTCTTT
CASSLQTGAHTEAFF
>TRBJ2-7|.|.|TRBV7-9
TGTGCCAGCAGCTCACCGTACGACTCCTACGAGCAGTACTTC
CASSSPYDSYEQYF
>TRBJ1-1|.|.|TRBV28
TGTGCCAGCAGTTCTCCGGGCGGGCCCGGGAACACTGAAGCTTTCTTT
CASSSPGGPGNTEAFF
>TRBJ2-7|TRBD1|.|TRBV5-4
TGTGCCAGCAGCTTGGGGGACAGCTTGGCTTACGAGCAGTACTTC
CASSLGDSLAYEQYF
>TRBJ2-1|TRBD2|once|TRBV13
TGTGCCAGCACCGGATACTTACTAGCGGGGTCAGGAGAAGAGATTGGTGAGCAGTTCTTC
CASTGYLLAGSGEEIGEQFF
>TRBJ2-1|TRBD1|.|TRBV5-4
TGTGCCAGCAGCCATGCCGGGACAGGGAGGAATGAGCAGTTCTTC
CASSHAGTGRNEQFF
>TRBJ2-3|.|.|TRBV7-2
TGTGCCAGCAGCTTAGGGACAGTCACAGATACGCAGTATTTT
CASSLGTVTDTQYF